The 18 T cell receptor beta chains listed next were all sequenced from one sample in a study of response to subunit inactivated influenza vaccine. TCRdb ran MiXCR on the RT-PCR reads and lists one entry per CDR3 protein. This sample carries fewer than 700,000 distinct CDR3 sequences, roughly 13% of them seen once, and the ten largest clones take around 13%. Material: PBMCs from blood, obtained about 40 days after vaccination. Receptors were obtained from a man aged 50-60 years who received an inactivated influenza vaccine.

In its sample, this clonotype was seen a few times. The chain combines TRBV7-9 with TRBJ2-7, with 10 positions matching TRBD1. Per germline, CDR1 SEHNR and CDR2 FQNEAQ (reference sequence). V was clipped by 5 bases and J by 8 bases; unmatched bases: 6. There are 13 residues in the CDR3. CDR3 region: CASSPPGQGKQYF. The CDR3 nucleotides read TGTGCCAGCAGCCCACCGGGACAGGGGAAGCAGTACTTC.

The CDR3 coding sequence is TGTGCCACTCAGGGCCGGGACACCGGGGAGCTGTTTTTT. It is translated as CATQGRDTGELFF. This chain uses TRBV3-1 with TRBJ2-2, with D perhaps TRBD1 (5 bases). The CDR3 has 13 residues. The germline CDR1 and CDR2 sequences are LGHDT and YNNKEL (reference sequence). V was pared by 10 bases and J by 3 bases, with 12 bases between.

This clonotype was seen a few times. The genes are TRBV12-3 or TRBV12-4 and TRBJ2-1; the match to TRBD1 covers 7 bases. The CDR3 contains 15 residues. J was trimmed by 4 bases and V by 6 bases; bases with no gene match: 9. DNA for the CDR3: TGTGCCAGCAGGGTGACAGGGACCTATTACAATGAGCAGTTCTTC. Its translation is CASRVTGTYYNEQFF.

In this sample, this clonotype turned up many times. V usage is TRBV28 and J usage is TRBJ1-5; a possible D gene is TRBD1 (5 bases). The CDR3 contains 13 residues. Germline-derived CDR1 and CDR2 are MDHEN and SYDVKM. V lost 11 bases and J lost 4, with 15 bases in between. In DNA form, the CDR3 reads TGTGCCCACTCAGAGACAGCTAATCAGCCCCAGCATTTT. It specifies CAHSETANQPQHF.

The CDR3 sequence: CASSSRDRAWDSPRTQYF. CDR3 in DNA: TGCGCCAGCAGCTCCCGGGACAGGGCTTGGGACTCCCCCCGGACCCAGTACTTC. The chain carries TRBV4-1 and TRBJ2-5; 9 bases align to TRBD1. In germline, CDR1 is MGHRA, CDR2 YSYEKL. This CDR3 is 18 amino acids long. The trim removed 5 bases at V and 7 bases at J, leaving 20 bases unmatched.

V is TRBV27 and J is TRBJ2-6; D is undetermined. The V gene lost 4 bases and the J gene lost 0 bases, with 10 bases spanning the gap. The germline V gene encodes CDR1 MNHEY and CDR2 SMNVEV (reference sequence). This CDR3 has 16 residues. CDR3 amino acids: CASSYLGFSGANVLTF. CDR3 coding DNA: TGTGCCAGCAGTTACTTGGGATTCTCTGGGGCCAACGTCCTGACTTTC. Supplemented by reference TRBV27 and TRBJ2-6, the full variable domain reads EAQVTQNPRYLITVTGKKLTVTCSQNMNHEYMSWYRQDPGLGLRQIYYSMNVEVTDKGDVPEGYKVSRKEKRNFPLILESPSPNQTSLYFCASSYLGFSGANVLTFGAGSRLTVL.

The rearrangement uses TRBV29-1 and TRBJ2-3; D ambiguous. Trimming removed 5 bases from V and 2 bases from J, with 11 bases in between. The CDR3 loop spans 13 amino acids. Germline lookup yields CDR1 SQVTM and CDR2 ANQGSEA. The chain's CDR3 is CSVNGRITDTQYF. CDR3 coding DNA: TGCAGCGTTAATGGACGGATCACAGATACGCAGTATTTT.

V is TRBV11-3 and J is TRBJ2-3, with 10 bases identical to TRBD2. CDR3 length: 16 amino acids. Looked up from germline, CDR1 is SGHNT and CDR2 is YENEEA. The V segment lost 5 bases and the J segment 6 bases; nucleotides outside the gene matches: 11. CDR3 region: CASSPGTSATVDTQYF. The CDR3 DNA sequence: TGTGCCAGCAGCCCAGGGACTAGCGCCACCGTTGATACGCAGTATTTT.

The rearrangement links TRBV28 to TRBJ2-7; TRBD1 matches 9 bases. Germline values: CDR1 MDHEN, CDR2 SYDVKM. The trim removed 2 bases at V and 5 bases at J, leaving 4 bases unmatched. This CDR3 contains 14 residues. The CDR3 region is CASSLTGGGDEQYF. DNA for the CDR3: TGTGCCAGCAGTTTAACAGGGGGCGGCGACGAGCAGTACTTC.

This clonotype came up many times. This chain's CDR3 is CASTTGTGVYGYTF. As DNA, the CDR3 is TGCGCCAGCACCACCGGGACAGGGGTCTATGGCTACACCTTC. The chain has TRBV5-1 and TRBJ1-2, with 10 bases matching TRBD1. Germline CDR1 SGHRS, CDR2 YFSETQ. This CDR3 is 14 amino acids long. J was trimmed by 4 bases and V by 6 bases; bases with no gene match: 6.

V and J are TRBV7-3 and TRBJ2-1, with 7 bases lining up with TRBD2. With 1 base clipped from V and 0 bases from J, the junction kept 15 bases outside the gene matches. The germline V gene has CDR1 SGHTA and CDR2 FQGTGA. The CDR3 is made up of 20 amino acids. The CDR3, as DNA: TGTGCCAGCAGCTTAAGTCGGCTAGCGGAGGACCCGTACTCCTACAATGAGCAGTTCTTC. Translating gives CASSLSRLAEDPYSYNEQFF.

This clonotype was observed at least ten times. This CDR3 reads CSARLAGFPQETQYF. In nucleotides, the CDR3 is TGCAGTGCTAGACTAGCGGGATTCCCTCAAGAGACCCAGTACTTC. This chain connects TRBV20-1 to TRBJ2-5; 9 bases match TRBD2. V lost 2 bases and J lost 2; bases outside the gene matches: 6. The CDR3 is 15 residues long. The germline V gene encodes CDR1 DFQATT and CDR2 SNEGSKA (reference sequence).

There are a few counts of this clonotype. This sequence joins TRBV28 and TRBJ2-5; 7 nucleotides agree with TRBD2. Per germline, CDR1 MDHEN and CDR2 SYDVKM. This CDR3 has 15 residues. With 10 bases clipped from V and 1 base from J, the junction kept 12 bases outside the gene matches. CDR3 bases: TGTGCCACCGCAAACGCGGGAGCCATCCAAGAGACCCAGTACTTC. Residues: CATANAGAIQETQYF.

The J gene is TRBJ1-5, the V gene TRBV7-6; 9 nucleotides line up with TRBD1. The V and J ends lost 4 bases and 7 bases, in that order; junction bases with no gene match: 5. Germline V gene lookup returns CDR1 SGHVS and CDR2 FNYEAQ. The CDR3 runs to 14 residues. CDR3 DNA: TGTGCCAGCAGCTCCGGGACAGGGCGCCAGCCCCAGCATTTT. Translated, it gives CASSSGTGRQPQHF. Filled out from reference TRBV7-6 and TRBJ1-5, the complete variable domain reads GAGVSQSPRYKVTKRGQDVALRCDPISGHVSLYWYRQALGQGPEFLTYFNYEAQQDKSGLPNDRFSAERPEGSISTLTIQRTEQRDSAMYRCASSSGTGRQPQHFGDGTRLSIL.

This clonotype was observed at least ten times. The chain employs TRBV5-1 and TRBJ2-1; no clear D. The CDR3 consists of 16 residues. V dropped 1 base and J dropped 5 bases, with 16 bases sitting between them. CDR1 is SGHRS, CDR2 YFSETQ, per germline. The CDR3 DNA reads as TGCGCCAGCAGCTTGACCGGGCCGGGCCTCAACAATGAGCAGTTCTTC. Residues: CASSLTGPGLNNEQFF.

This clonotype came up a few times. The rearrangement links TRBV20-1 to TRBJ2-1; TRBD2 aligns across 12 bases. The length of the CDR3 is 14 residues. With 2 bases clipped from V and 6 bases from J, the junction kept 2 bases outside the gene matches. CDR1 and CDR2 from the germline V gene are DFQATT and SNEGSKA (reference sequence). This CDR3 reads CSARLAGGRNEQFF. DNA for the CDR3: TGCAGTGCTAGACTAGCGGGAGGGCGCAATGAGCAGTTCTTC.

CDR3 amino acids: CASRDRGDAPLHF. For the CDR3, the DNA is TGTGCCAGCAGAGACCGTGGGGACGCACCCCTCCACTTT. The chain has TRBV6-2 or TRBV6-3 and TRBJ1-6; perhaps TRBD1 as D (5 bases). The CDR3 length is 13 residues. Germline V lookup: CDR1 MNHEY, CDR2 SVGEGT. V lost 6 bases and J lost 11, with 14 bases in between.

This clonotype has just a few counts. The gene calls are TRBV6-1 and TRBJ2-1; 9 nucleotides agree with TRBD1. CDR3 length: 16 amino acids. The V and J ends lost 5 bases and 3 bases, in that order; junction bases with no gene match: 8. CDR1 MNHNS and CDR2 SASEGT come from the germline V gene. The CDR3, as DNA: TGTGCCAGCAGTACGCTCGACAGGGGGTACTACAATGAGCAGTTCTTC. The encoded protein is CASSTLDRGYYNEQFF.